Shown below are 26 T cell receptor beta chains from a single sample sequenced in a study of Ad26.COV2.S vaccination and SARS-CoV-2 variants. Treatment of the sample: around 19 received Ad26.COV2.S at low or high dose, single or two shots; 5 received placebo; per-sample allocation not given. Sample collection was performed on day 63 after the first vaccine or placebo injection. Clones were read by immunoSEQ multiplex PCR, and TCRdb kept only the in-frame ones, dropping some. The sample includes around 300,000 clones, around 89% of them seen just once. This specimen was peripheral blood, taken in a trial of Ad26.COV2.S vaccine versus placebo. These receptors were taken from a person between 18 and 65 years old who received the Ad26.COV2.S COVID-19 vaccine or a placebo.

This clone was seen more than once but under ten times. Additional DNA sequences in this sample encode the identical CDR3. The chain employs TRBV5-1 and TRBJ1-1; tentatively, D is TRBD1 (5 bases). The CDR3 is 14 amino acids. From germline, CDR1 is SGHRS and CDR2 YFSETQ. Trimming left V 0 bases short and J 3 bases short, with 9 bases between. CDR3 in DNA: TGCGCCAGCAGCTTGGTGGGGGGAGACACTGAAGCTTTCTTT. Amino acid sequence: CASSLVGGDTEAFF.

This rearrangement joins TRBV20-1 to TRBJ1-1, with D perhaps matching TRBD1 (6 bases). V lost 3 bases to trimming and J lost 3 bases, with 14 bases between them. The CDR3 is 14 amino acids. CDR1 is DFQATT, CDR2 SNEGSKA, per germline (reference sequence). The CDR3 is CSASGRGMDTEAFF. CDR3 sequence (DNA): TGCAGTGCTAGTGGCAGGGGAATGGACACTGAAGCTTTCTTT.

This rearrangement joins TRBV14 to TRBJ1-6; maybe TRBD1 (6 bases). V was clipped by 4 bases and J by 0 bases, with 19 bases between them. CDR3 size: 19 residues. Per the germline V gene, CDR1 is SGHDN and CDR2 is FVKESK. CDR3 nucleotides: TGTGCCAGCAGCCGCAGAAGACAGGACAAAGTCTCCTATAATTCACCCCTCCACTTT. Translated: CASSRRRQDKVSYNSPLHF.

This clone was observed a handful of times. V is TRBV5-1 and J is TRBJ1-1; 7 bases match TRBD1. The CDR3 covers 15 residues. The germline CDR1 and CDR2 sequences are SGHRS and YFSETQ. V dropped 4 bases and J dropped 1; count of bases not matched to a gene: 7. CDR3 nucleotides: TGCGCCAGCAGCGAGAGACAGGGACCGAACACTGAAGCTTTCTTT. Translated: CASSERQGPNTEAFF.

This clone was found once. V gene TRBV6-5 combines with J gene TRBJ2-3, with D possibly called TRBD1 or TRBD2 (5 bases each). V dropped 10 bases and J dropped 0 bases, with 17 bases sitting between them. The CDR3 spans 15 residues. Germline assignment: CDR1 MNHEY and CDR2 SVGAGI. The CDR3 nucleotides are TGTGCCACCCTTCGGGACGGAGTTAGCACAGATACGCAGTATTTT. Translated: CATLRDGVSTDTQYF.

The V gene is TRBV9, the J gene TRBJ2-7; 10 bases map to TRBD1. V shed 3 bases, J shed 4 bases, and the junction held 4 bases outside the gene matches. There are 14 residues in the CDR3. CDR1 is SGDLS and CDR2 is YYNGEE in the germline V gene. In nucleotides, the CDR3 is TGTGCCAGCAGCGCTACGGACAGGGGGTACGAGCAGTACTTC. It encodes CASSATDRGYEQYF.

Remarks on this clone: In the same sample, other DNA sequences code for this CDR3. This chain uses TRBV4-2 with TRBJ1-5, with D unresolved. Trimming removed 0 bases from V and 1 base from J, with 7 bases in between. CDR3 size: 15 residues. The germline V gene has CDR1 LGHNA and CDR2 YNFKEQ. The CDR3 nucleotides are TGTGCCAGCAGCCAAGAATGGGAGAGCAATCAGCCCCAGCATTTT. This sequence encodes CASSQEWESNQPQHF.

The rearrangement joins TRBV27 to TRBJ1-6, with 8 bases lining up with TRBD1. The V and J ends lost 8 bases and 6 bases, in that order; junction bases with no gene match: 15. This CDR3 is built from 17 residues. Germline CDR1 and CDR2: MNHEY and SMNVEV (reference sequence). CDR3 nucleotide sequence: TGTGCCAGCCGAACCGGTTTGGACAGGGCCCTTAATTCACCCCTCCACTTT. Its translation: CASRTGLDRALNSPLHF.

The chain carries TRBV15 and TRBJ2-3, with 10 bases lining up with TRBD2. CDR1 and CDR2 (germline): LNHNV, YYDKDF (reference sequence). The ends lost 1 base at V and 4 bases at J; junction bases unmatched: 5. The CDR3 length is 16 residues. CDR3 coding DNA: TGTGCCACCAGCAGAGTTCTAGCGGGGGTCTCAGATACGCAGTATTTT. Its translation: CATSRVLAGVSDTQYF.

The table lists this clone with a count of one. The chain links TRBV7-2 to TRBJ2-7; D is perhaps TRBD2 (5 bases). V was cut by 1 base and J by 0 bases, with 10 bases left in between. The CDR3 runs 15 residues. Germline V lookup: CDR1 SGHTA, CDR2 FQGNSA. CDR3 nucleotides: TGTGCCAGCAGCTTAGATCGGGGAAGCTCCTACGAGCAGTACTTC. It is translated as CASSLDRGSSYEQYF. The full variable domain, in which reference TRBV7-2 and TRBJ2-7 provide the parts outside the CDR3, is GAGVSQSPSNKVTEKGKDVELRCDPISGHTALYWYRQSLGQGLEFLIYFQGNSAPDKSGLPSDRFSAERTGGSVSTLTIQRTQQEDSAVYLCASSLDRGSSYEQYFGPGTRLTVT.

CDR3: CASSQPGLAGVNEQFF. The DNA of the CDR3 is TGTGCCAGCAGCCAGCCGGGACTAGCGGGAGTCAATGAGCAGTTCTTC. V is TRBV7-9 and J is TRBJ2-1; 14 bases match TRBD2. Germline V gene sequence: CDR1 SEHNR, CDR2 FQNEAQ (reference sequence). The CDR3 contains 16 residues. V was pared by 5 bases and J by 6 bases, with 6 bases of the junction left unmatched.

Written as DNA, the CDR3 is TGTGCCAGCAGGCCTTCGTTAGCGGAGCTTAATTACAATGAGCAGTTCTTC. Protein: CASRPSLAELNYNEQFF. The chain is built from TRBV27 and TRBJ2-1; D may be TRBD2 (6 bases). Per the germline V gene, CDR1 is MNHEY and CDR2 is SMNVEV (reference sequence). V lost 6 bases and J 4 bases, leaving 22 bases between the germline ends. The CDR3 totals 17 residues.

This clone is medium-sized. The rearrangement uses TRBV3-1 (or the pseudogene TRBV3-2) and TRBJ1-2; D is ambiguous. The length of the CDR3 is 15 residues. CDR1 and CDR2 (germline): LGHDT, YNNKEL (reference sequence). The germline V and J ends were trimmed by 1 base and 2 bases, with 11 bases remaining between them. This CDR3 reads CASSQVMAANYGYTF. CDR3 nucleotide sequence: TGTGCCAGCAGCCAAGTCATGGCCGCGAACTATGGCTACACCTTC.

This clone was counted once. The chain employs TRBV6-1 and TRBJ1-2; D is undetermined. The CDR3 length is 14 residues. V was cut by 2 bases and J by 0 bases, with 7 bases left in between. Germline CDR1 is MNHNS and CDR2 is SASEGT. For the CDR3, the DNA is TGTGCCAGCAGTGAACAGATGTCTAACTATGGCTACACCTTC. Encoded protein: CASSEQMSNYGYTF.

The chain employs TRBV28 and TRBJ1-2; 10 nucleotides align to TRBD1. From germline, CDR1 is MDHEN and CDR2 SYDVKM. This CDR3 is built from 14 residues. The junction had 4 bases not matched to a gene; V was cut back by 4 bases and J by 5 bases. CDR3: CASSWGQGNYGYTF. CDR3 sequence (DNA): TGTGCCAGCAGTTGGGGACAGGGGAATTATGGCTACACCTTC.

CDR3 DNA: TGTGCCACCAGCGGGGGGGCGGGGGAGACCTACGAGCAGTACTTC. It translates to CATSGGAGETYEQYF. The genes are TRBV15 and TRBJ2-7, with D maybe TRBD2 (7 bases). The CDR3 spans 15 residues. V dropped 5 bases and J dropped 2 bases, with 16 bases sitting between them. Germline V gives CDR1 LNHNV, CDR2 YYDKDF (reference sequence).

The CDR3 loop is CASSESDGSYEQYF. Written as DNA, the CDR3 is TGCGCCAGCAGTGAGTCCGACGGTTCCTACGAGCAGTACTTC. The V gene is TRBV10-2, the J gene TRBJ2-7; D ambiguous. The CDR3 covers 14 residues. With 0 bases removed from V and 1 base from J, the gap between germline ends came to 7 bases. Per the germline V gene, CDR1 is WSHSY and CDR2 is SAAADI.

This clone was observed once. The genes are TRBV19 and TRBJ2-1; 7 bases align to TRBD2. Germline V CDR1 and CDR2: LNHDA, SQIVND (reference sequence). The CDR3 is 13 residues long. With 3 bases clipped from V and 5 bases from J, the junction kept 1 base outside the gene matches. The DNA of the CDR3 is TGTGCCAGTAGTATCACTAGCGACAATGAGCAGTTCTTC. Translation gives CASSITSDNEQFF.

The chain employs TRBV11-2 and TRBJ2-1; TRBD2 matches 7 bases. The CDR3 runs 14 residues. The germline gives CDR1 SGHAT, CDR2 FQNNGV. Trimming cost V 10 bases and J 0 bases; bases outside gene matches: 6. The CDR3 bases are TGTGCCACTAGGGTAGCGGGCTCCTACAATGAGCAGTTCTTC. Protein product: CATRVAGSYNEQFF.

The gene calls are TRBV5-6 and TRBJ1-5; D not certain. CDR1 SGHDT and CDR2 YYEEEE come from the germline V gene. The ends were cut back, 0 bases at V and 6 bases at J, with 4 bases in the middle. This CDR3 has 12 residues. The chain's CDR3 is CASSLGSQPQHF. In DNA, the CDR3 is TGTGCCAGCAGCTTGGGGAGTCAGCCCCAGCATTTT.

This chain connects TRBV24-1 to TRBJ2-1, with a weak D call TRBD1 (6 bases). V gave up 5 bases and J gave up 0 bases, with 13 bases separating them. Germline CDR1 and CDR2: KGHDR and SFDVKD. The CDR3 is 16 residues long. The CDR3 DNA is TGTGCCACCAGTGCCTCGACAGGATCCTCCTACAATGAGCAGTTCTTC. Translated: CATSASTGSSYNEQFF.

The gene calls are TRBV11-2 and TRBJ2-3, with D perhaps matching TRBD1 or TRBD2 (5 bases each). This CDR3 region has 14 residues. Germline-derived CDR1 and CDR2 are SGHAT and FQNNGV. Trimming took 1 base from V and 1 from J, leaving 6 bases between them. The CDR3 DNA sequence: TGTGCCAGCAGCTTAGTGGGGGGCACAGATACGCAGTATTTT. Translation: CASSLVGGTDTQYF.

The V gene is TRBV19, the J gene TRBJ2-1, with D hard to call. The CDR3 loop spans 11 amino acids. The germline V and J ends were trimmed by 3 bases and 9 bases, with 6 bases remaining between them. Germline V gene lookup returns CDR1 LNHDA and CDR2 SQIVND (reference sequence). CDR3 in amino acids: CASSIRSEQFF. For the CDR3, the DNA is TGTGCCAGTAGTATCCGGAGTGAGCAGTTCTTC.

This clone showed up just a few times. The J gene is TRBJ1-3, the V gene TRBV6-5; D gene ambiguous. CDR1 is MNHEY, CDR2 SVGAGI, per germline. V was clipped by 9 bases and J by 0 bases, with 9 bases between them. There are 13 residues in the CDR3. The CDR3 sequence is CASSPNSGNTIYF. CDR3 DNA sequence: TGTGCCAGTTCCCCTAACTCTGGAAACACCATATATTTT.

CDR3 sequence reads: CASSLWSYEQYF. The CDR3 DNA follows: TGTGCCAGCAGTTTATGGTCCTACGAGCAGTACTTC. This chain connects TRBV12-3 or TRBV12-4 to TRBJ2-7; D is unclear. The CDR3 loop spans 12 amino acids. The V end lost 2 bases, the J end lost 1 base, and 3 bases lay between the germline ends.

V gene TRBV5-1 combines with J gene TRBJ2-5; D perhaps matches TRBD1 (6 bases). Germline loops: CDR1 SGHRS, CDR2 YFSETQ. This CDR3 contains 13 residues. V was cut by 7 bases and J by 1 base, with 11 bases left in between. CDR3 protein: CASSPGVQETQYF. CDR3 DNA sequence: TGCGCCAGCTCCCCAGGGGTCCAAGAGACCCAGTACTTC.